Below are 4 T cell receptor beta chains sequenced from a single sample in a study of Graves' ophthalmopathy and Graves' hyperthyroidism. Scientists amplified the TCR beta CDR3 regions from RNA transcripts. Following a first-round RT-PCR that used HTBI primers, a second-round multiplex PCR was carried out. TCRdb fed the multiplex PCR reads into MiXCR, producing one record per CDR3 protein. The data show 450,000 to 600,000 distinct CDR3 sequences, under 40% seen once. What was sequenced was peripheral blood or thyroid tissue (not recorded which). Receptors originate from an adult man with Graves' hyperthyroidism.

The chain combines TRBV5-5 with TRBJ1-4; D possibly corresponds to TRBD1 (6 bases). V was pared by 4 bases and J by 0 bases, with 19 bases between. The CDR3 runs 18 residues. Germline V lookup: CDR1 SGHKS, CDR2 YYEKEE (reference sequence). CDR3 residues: CASSLTLREGATNEKLFF. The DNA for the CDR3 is TGTGCCAGCAGCCTGACACTTCGTGAGGGGGCAACTAATGAAAAACTGTTTTTT. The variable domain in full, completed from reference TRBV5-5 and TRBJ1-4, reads DAGVTQSPTHLIKTRGQQVTLRCSPISGHKSVSWYQQVLGQGPQFIFQYYEKEERGRGNFPDRFSARQFPNYSSELNVNALLLGDSALYLCASSLTLREGATNEKLFFGSGTQLSVL.

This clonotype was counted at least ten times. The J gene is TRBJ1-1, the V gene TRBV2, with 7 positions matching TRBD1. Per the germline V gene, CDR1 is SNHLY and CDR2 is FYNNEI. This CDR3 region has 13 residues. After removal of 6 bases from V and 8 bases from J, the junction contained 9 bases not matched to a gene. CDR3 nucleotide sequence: TGTGCCAGCAGCCCCAACAGGGGAACCGAAGCTTTCTTT. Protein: CASSPNRGTEAFF.

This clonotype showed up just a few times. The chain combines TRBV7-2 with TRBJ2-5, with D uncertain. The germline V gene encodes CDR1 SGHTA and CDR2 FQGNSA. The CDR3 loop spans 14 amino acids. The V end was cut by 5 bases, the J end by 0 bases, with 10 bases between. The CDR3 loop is CASSDPLYQETQYF. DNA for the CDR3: TGTGCCAGCAGCGATCCTCTGTACCAAGAGACCCAGTACTTC.

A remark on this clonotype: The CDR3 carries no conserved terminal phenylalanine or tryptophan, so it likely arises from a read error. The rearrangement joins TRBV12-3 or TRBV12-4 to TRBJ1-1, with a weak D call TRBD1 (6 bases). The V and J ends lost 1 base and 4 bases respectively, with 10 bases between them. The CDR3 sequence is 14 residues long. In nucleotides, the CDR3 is TGTGCCAGCAGTTTAGGAGGGGGGGGCACTGAAGCTTTCCTT. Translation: CASSLGGGGTEAFL.